Each of the 14 T cell receptor beta chains below was sequenced from the same sample in a study of T-cell reconstitution after alpha-beta-depleted transplantation in children. A library of TCRbeta sequences, prepared with unique molecular identifiers, was generated. From the PCR reads, TCRdb called clonotypes with MiXCR, one entry per CDR3 protein. This table holds under 350,000 distinct CDR3 sequences, around 9.6% found once. Sequenced material: PBMCs from the stem cell graft donor, taken from the stem cell graft. The source of these receptors is a human donor who donated a stem cell graft to a child with SCID.

This clonotype is medium-sized (0.01 to 0.1%) in the sample. The rearrangement joins TRBV5-1 to TRBJ1-1; D remains ambiguous. CDR3 size: 17 residues. In germline, CDR1 is SGHRS, CDR2 YFSETQ. With 1 base removed from V and 1 base from J, the gap between germline ends came to 17 bases. CDR3 amino acids: CASSLWLPHGGNTEAFF. CDR3 DNA sequence: TGCGCCAGCAGCTTGTGGCTCCCTCACGGCGGGAACACTGAAGCTTTCTTT. Using reference TRBV5-1 and TRBJ1-1 for the parts outside the CDR3, the full variable domain is KAGVTQTPRYLIKTRGQQVTLSCSPISGHRSVSWYQQTPGQGLQFLFEYFSETQRNKGNFPGRFSGRQFSNSRSEMNVSTLELGDSALYLCASSLWLPHGGNTEAFFGQGTRLTVV.

This clonotype was counted a few times. The chain has TRBV5-6 and TRBJ2-3, with TRBD2 matching over 9 bases. This CDR3 region has 15 residues. J was trimmed by 1 base and V by 5 bases; bases with no gene match: 5. Germline V CDR1 and CDR2: SGHDT, YYEEEE. The CDR3 DNA reads TGTGCCAGCAGTCGACGGACTAGCGGCACAGATACGCAGTATTTT. It codes for CASSRRTSGTDTQYF.

V and J are TRBV4-2 and TRBJ2-7; unclear D gene. Between the trimmed V and J ends, which lost 0 bases and 2 bases, there was a span of 8 bases. The CDR3 consists of 14 residues. From germline, CDR1 is LGHNA and CDR2 YNFKEQ. CDR3 DNA: TGTGCCAGCAGCCAAGACACAGCAACCTACGAGCAGTACTTC. This codes for CASSQDTATYEQYF.

This rearrangement joins TRBV6-1 to TRBJ1-5; a weak D match, TRBD1 (6 bases). V dropped 4 bases and J dropped 6 bases, with 10 bases sitting between them. The length of the CDR3 is 13 residues. Per germline, CDR1 MNHNS and CDR2 SASEGT. The CDR3 spells CASSAKGGQPQHF. CDR3 nucleotides: TGTGCCAGCAGTGCTAAGGGGGGTCAGCCCCAGCATTTT.

V gene TRBV11-2 combines with J gene TRBJ1-1; D perhaps matches TRBD1 (6 bases). This CDR3 has 15 amino acids. CDR1 SGHAT and CDR2 FQNNGV come from the germline V gene. The V gene lost 4 bases and the J gene lost 0 bases, with 12 bases spanning the gap. In DNA, the CDR3 is TGTGCCAGCAGCTATCAGACAGGAATGAACACTGAAGCTTTCTTT. It specifies CASSYQTGMNTEAFF.

This clonotype was seen more than once but under ten times. This sequence joins TRBV20-1 and TRBJ1-2, with 8 bases that match TRBD1. CDR1 DFQATT and CDR2 SNEGSKA come from the germline V gene (reference sequence). CDR3 length: 14 amino acids. V was pared by 5 bases and J by 5 bases, with 10 bases of the junction left unmatched. The DNA for the CDR3 is TGCAGTGCTTACCTAGGACAGGGCGCTTATGGCTACACCTTC. Translating gives CSAYLGQGAYGYTF.

This clonotype was seen once. The V and J genes are TRBV10-3 and TRBJ1-5; TRBD1 might be the D (6 bases). The V gene lost 6 bases and the J gene lost 3 bases, with 12 bases spanning the gap. This CDR3 has 14 amino acids. The germline V gene encodes CDR1 ENHRY and CDR2 SYGVKD. The CDR3 sequence is CAISLTGDNQPQHF. DNA of the CDR3: TGTGCCATCAGCTTGACAGGAGACAATCAGCCCCAGCATTTT.

This clonotype turned up a few times. CDR3 protein: CASRGMVNSPLHF. DNA for the CDR3: TGTGCCAGCAGGGGGATGGTAAATTCACCCCTCCACTTT. The chain recombines TRBV12-3 or TRBV12-4 with TRBJ1-6; D not resolved. This CDR3 is 13 amino acids long. V was trimmed by 6 bases and J by 7 bases, leaving 10 bases between them.

This clonotype was counted at least ten times. V is TRBV3-1 and J is TRBJ2-7; D remains ambiguous. The germline V and J ends were trimmed by 3 bases and 6 bases, with 9 bases remaining between them. Per germline, CDR1 LGHDT and CDR2 YNNKEL (reference sequence). This CDR3 has 12 amino acids. CDR3 loop: CASSQGDTEQYF. Written as DNA, the CDR3 is TGTGCCAGCAGCCAGGGCGACACCGAGCAGTACTTC.

The table lists this clonotype with a few counts. V and J are TRBV4-2 and TRBJ2-1; no clear D. The germline V gene encodes CDR1 LGHNA and CDR2 YNFKEQ. The CDR3 runs 14 residues. Trimming took off 0 bases at V and 6 bases at J, with 9 bases between the two ends. The CDR3 sequence is CASSQEPSFNEQFF. DNA of the CDR3: TGTGCCAGCAGCCAAGAACCGAGTTTCAATGAGCAGTTCTTC.

This clonotype was detected only a few times. The chain recombines TRBV7-3 with TRBJ2-2, with TRBD1 identical over 9 bases. This CDR3 has 17 amino acids. V shed 4 bases and J 3 bases; nucleotides not matched to a gene: 9. Germline CDR1 SGHTA, CDR2 FQGTGA. CDR3 coding DNA: TGTGCCAGCAGCTCGACAGGGGGACCGGGGTACACCGGGGAGCTGTTTTTT. This encodes CASSSTGGPGYTGELFF.

The chain combines TRBV29-1 with TRBJ1-2, with D perhaps TRBD1 (6 bases). CDR1 and CDR2 (germline): SQVTM, ANQGSEA. Trimming removed 8 bases from V and 0 bases from J, with 13 bases in between. This CDR3 has 13 amino acids. CDR3 sequence: CSYWGGPNYGYTF. In DNA form, the CDR3 reads TGCAGCTACTGGGGGGGGCCTAACTATGGCTACACCTTC.

CDR3 nucleotides: TGTGCCAGCAGCTTAGAAGCAGGGAAGCAGTTCTTC. Translation: CASSLEAGKQFF. The rearrangement links TRBV13 to TRBJ2-1; TRBD1 is a possible D gene (5 bases). This CDR3 has 12 residues. In germline, CDR1 is PRHDT, CDR2 FYEKMQ (reference sequence). V gave up 1 base and J gave up 11 bases, with 9 bases separating them.

This clonotype was observed a single time. This CDR3 is CASSGEVVPTDTQYF. The CDR3 bases are TGTGCCAGCAGCGGAGAAGTAGTGCCCACAGATACGCAGTATTTT. The rearrangement joins TRBV9 to TRBJ2-3, with D unclear. Germline V gives CDR1 SGDLS, CDR2 YYNGEE. This CDR3 is built from 15 residues. The germline V and J ends were trimmed by 3 bases and 2 bases, with 13 bases remaining between them.